Below, 22 T cell receptor beta chains from the same sample are listed, as sequenced in a study of identifying expanded T cells in peripheral blood. Profiled with immunoSEQ multiplex PCR; TCRdb holds only in-frame clones, not every one. This sample has tens of thousands of clones; about 90% occur once, and the top ten carry approximately 4.5%. The sequencing input was blood. The receptors here all came from a person between 18 and 75 years old in good health.

The chain is built from TRBV6-1 and TRBJ1-1; the D gene is possibly TRBD1 (6 bases). Trimming stripped 10 bases from V and 5 bases from J, with 20 bases between. The CDR3 spans 14 residues. In germline, CDR1 is MNHNS, CDR2 SASEGT. The CDR3 is CATPPEQGSTEAFF. In nucleotides, the CDR3 is TGTGCCACCCCGCCGGAACAGGGCAGTACTGAAGCTTTCTTT.

This chain connects TRBV7-3 to TRBJ2-1; D is unresolved. CDR1 is SGHTA and CDR2 is FQGTGA in the germline V gene. Trimming cost V 1 base and J 0 bases, with 13 bases left between them. The CDR3 spans 17 residues. This CDR3 reads CASSLKVGMGSYNEQFF. The CDR3 DNA reads as TGTGCCAGCAGCTTAAAGGTGGGTATGGGCTCCTACAATGAGCAGTTCTTC.

In nucleotides, the CDR3 is TGTGCCAGCAGCTTAGTTTCAGGGGACGGCTACACCTTC. This codes for CASSLVSGDGYTF. The chain has TRBV11-2 and TRBJ1-2; D perhaps matches TRBD1 (6 bases). Germline values: CDR1 SGHAT, CDR2 FQNNGV. The V gene lost 1 base and the J gene lost 8 bases, with 11 bases spanning the gap. The CDR3 loop spans 13 amino acids.

The chain is built from TRBV28 and TRBJ1-3, with D perhaps matching TRBD1 (5 bases). The CDR3 has 15 residues. From germline, CDR1 is MDHEN and CDR2 SYDVKM. Trimming cost V 1 base and J 2 bases, with 9 bases left between them. The CDR3 protein is CASSLFGRAGNTIYF. For the CDR3, the DNA is TGTGCCAGCAGTTTATTCGGCAGGGCTGGAAACACCATATATTTT.

The chain recombines TRBV5-4 with TRBJ2-3; D may be TRBD2 (5 bases). V was trimmed by 5 bases and J by 6 bases, leaving 10 bases between them. Germline values: CDR1 SGHNT, CDR2 YYREEE (reference sequence). The CDR3 has 12 amino acids. CDR3 region: CASSLIADTQYF. The CDR3 DNA reads as TGTGCCAGCAGTTTAATAGCGGATACGCAGTATTTT.

The chain joins TRBV27 to TRBJ2-7, with TRBD1 matching 8 bases. V trimming: 5 bases; J trimming: 3 bases; junction bases outside the gene matches: 15. The germline CDR1 and CDR2 sequences are MNHEY and SMNVEV (reference sequence). The CDR3 sequence is 17 residues long. The CDR3 spells CASSPTTGTGQGYEQYF. The CDR3 coding sequence is TGTGCCAGCAGTCCAACTACGGGGACAGGCCAAGGCTACGAGCAGTACTTC.

This chain connects TRBV5-4 to TRBJ1-6; 7 bases agree with TRBD1. Germline CDR1 is SGHNT and CDR2 is YYREEE (reference sequence). V was clipped by 4 bases and J by 9 bases; unmatched bases: 10. CDR3 length: 15 amino acids. CDR3 loop: CASSLGTAGTSPLHF. Here the CDR3 DNA reads TGTGCCAGCAGCCTAGGGACAGCGGGTACTTCACCCCTCCACTTT.

This chain uses TRBV19 with TRBJ1-5, with D maybe TRBD1 (6 bases). V lost 4 bases to trimming and J lost 14 bases, with 12 bases between them. There are 11 residues in the CDR3. The germline V gene encodes CDR1 LNHDA and CDR2 SQIVND (reference sequence). The CDR3 loop is CASSNHRDKHF. CDR3 nucleotide sequence: TGTGCCAGTAGTAATCACAGGGACAAGCATTTT. Complete variable domain (other parts from reference TRBV19 and TRBJ1-5): DGGITQSPKYLFRKEGQNVTLSCEQNLNHDAMYWYRQDPGQGLRLIYYSQIVNDFQKGDIAEGYSVSREKKESFPLTVTSAQKNPTAFYLCASSNHRDKHFGDGTRLSIL.

This clone showed up just a few times. CDR3 nucleotides: TGCGCCAGCAGTCAATCGCGGATCACCGGGGAGCTGTTTTTT. It is translated as CASSQSRITGELFF. The rearrangement links TRBV23-1 to TRBJ2-2; D gene ambiguous. TRBV23-1 carries the ORF label, with uncertain function. V lost 0 bases and J 4 bases, leaving 6 bases between the germline ends. The CDR3 contains 14 residues.

This rearrangement joins TRBV29-1 to TRBJ1-1; 7 bases align to TRBD1. The CDR3 spans 13 residues. The germline V gene has CDR1 SQVTM and CDR2 ANQGSEA. Trimming took 6 bases from V and 10 from J; bases not matched to a gene: 14. The CDR3 nucleotides are TGCAGCGTGTCGTCCTACAGGGGCTCCGGAGCTTTCTTT. Protein sequence: CSVSSYRGSGAFF.

This clone has a single count. The V gene is TRBV6-4, the J gene TRBJ2-2; 9 bases fit TRBD1. Germline lookup yields CDR1 MRHNA and CDR2 SNTAGT. V was pared by 8 bases and J by 1 base, with 5 bases of the junction left unmatched. The CDR3 contains 15 residues. The CDR3 bases are TGTGCCAGCCGAACAGGGGGCTGGAACACCGGGGAGCTGTTTTTT. Amino acids: CASRTGGWNTGELFF.

V gene TRBV27 combines with J gene TRBJ1-1; no firm D call. Germline values: CDR1 MNHEY, CDR2 SMNVEV (reference sequence). The CDR3 totals 13 residues. Trimming removed 4 bases at V and 1 base at J, with 7 bases between. CDR3 sequence: CASSWTGNTEAFF. The CDR3 DNA is TGTGCCAGCAGTTGGACGGGGAACACTGAAGCTTTCTTT.

The chain carries TRBV5-1 and TRBJ2-2; no clear D. Trimming cost V 1 base and J 7 bases, with 5 bases left between them. From germline, CDR1 is SGHRS and CDR2 YFSETQ. This CDR3 comprises 12 residues. CDR3 sequence (DNA): TGCGCCAGCAGCTTGAAGGGCGGGGAGCTGTTTTTT. Translating gives CASSLKGGELFF.

This chain joins TRBV4-3 and TRBJ2-3; 12 nucleotides match TRBD2. J was trimmed by 2 bases and V by 1 base; bases with no gene match: 4. CDR3 length: 17 amino acids. Germline values: CDR1 LGHNA, CDR2 YSLEER. In nucleotides, the CDR3 is TGCGCCAGCAGCCAAGGGCTAGCGGGAGGGCCCACAGATACGCAGTATTTT. Its translation is CASSQGLAGGPTDTQYF.

CDR3 sequence reads: CASKAGQDNSPLHF. The CDR3 bases are TGTGCCAGCAAGGCGGGACAAGATAATTCACCCCTCCACTTT. The V call is TRBV6-6, the J call TRBJ1-6; a possible D gene is TRBD1 (6 bases). Trimming stripped 7 bases from V and 5 bases from J, with 12 bases between. The CDR3 consists of 14 residues. The germline CDR1 and CDR2 sequences are MNHNY and SVGAGI (reference sequence).

The chain combines TRBV6-6 with TRBJ2-7, with D possibly being TRBD2 (5 bases). Trimming cost V 8 bases and J 7 bases, with 21 bases left between them. The germline gives CDR1 MNHNY, CDR2 SVGAGI (reference sequence). There are 14 residues in the CDR3. CDR3 loop: CASGPRRSNWEQYF. The CDR3 nucleotides read TGTGCCAGCGGACCAAGGAGGTCCAACTGGGAGCAGTACTTC.

This clone appeared once. This chain joins TRBV7-2 and TRBJ2-1; 7 bases map to TRBD2. V gave up 0 bases and J gave up 14 bases; unmatched junction bases: 13. Germline V lookup: CDR1 SGHTA, CDR2 FQGNSA. CDR3 length: 15 amino acids. This chain's CDR3 is CASSLAATSSLGEFF. Here the CDR3 DNA reads TGTGCCAGCAGCTTAGCTGCGACTAGCAGCCTTGGGGAGTTCTTC.

V usage is TRBV28 and J usage is TRBJ2-2; D is possibly TRBD2 (5 bases). There are 17 residues in the CDR3. Trimming removed 1 base from V and 5 bases from J, with 17 bases in between. Germline V lookup: CDR1 MDHEN, CDR2 SYDVKM. CDR3 bases: TGTGCCAGCAGTTTATCCCTTACAGCGGATGATACCGGGGAGCTGTTTTTT. Residues: CASSLSLTADDTGELFF.

V gene TRBV6-5 combines with J gene TRBJ2-1; 11 bases agree with TRBD1. CDR1 and CDR2 from the germline V gene are MNHEY and SVGAGI. The CDR3 has 15 residues. The V segment lost 10 bases and the J segment 8 bases; nucleotides outside the gene matches: 13. The CDR3: CATKIPGQGAYEQFF. In DNA, the CDR3 is TGTGCCACCAAAATACCCGGACAGGGGGCATATGAGCAGTTCTTC.

Only a few counts were recorded for this clone. As DNA, the CDR3 is TGTGCCAGCAGCAAAGGGACAGGGTATAATTCACCCCTCCACTTT. It encodes CASSKGTGYNSPLHF. This chain links TRBV28 with TRBJ1-6; TRBD1 matches at 9 bases. V was clipped by 6 bases and J by 4 bases; unmatched bases: 4. The CDR3 is 15 amino acids. From germline, CDR1 is MDHEN and CDR2 SYDVKM. The full variable domain, its missing parts supplied by reference TRBV28 and TRBJ1-6, is DVKVTQSSRYLVKRTGEKVFLECVQDMDHENMFWYRQDPGLGLRLIYFSYDVKMKEKGDIPEGYSVSREKKERFSLILESASTNQTSMYLCASSKGTGYNSPLHFGNGTRLTVT.

This chain uses TRBV7-3 with TRBJ2-3; no firm D call. Germline V gives CDR1 SGHTA, CDR2 FQGTGA. The CDR3 contains 14 residues. Trimming left V 0 bases short and J 3 bases short, with 7 bases between. CDR3 sequence (DNA): TGTGCCAGCAGCTTAACGGACGGGACAGATACGCAGTATTTT. This codes for CASSLTDGTDTQYF.

The chain couples TRBV19 to TRBJ2-2; 8 nucleotides line up with TRBD1. The germline gives CDR1 LNHDA, CDR2 SQIVND (reference sequence). The CDR3 extends over 16 amino acids. V shed 0 bases and J 4 bases; nucleotides not matched to a gene: 4. The CDR3 is CASSIEGTGPTGELFF. The DNA of the CDR3 is TGTGCCAGTAGTATAGAGGGGACAGGCCCCACCGGGGAGCTGTTTTTT. Full variable domain (missing parts from reference TRBV19 and TRBJ2-2): DGGITQSPKYLFRKEGQNVTLSCEQNLNHDAMYWYRQDPGQGLRLIYYSQIVNDFQKGDIAEGYSVSREKKESFPLTVTSAQKNPTAFYLCASSIEGTGPTGELFFGEGSRLTVL.